This T cell receptor beta chain is from a study of Tregs in tolerant kidney transplant recipients. General observations from the study: Tregs expanded with activated donor B cells seemed most donor-specific.

The method was immunoSEQ multiplex PCR; TCRdb's version includes in-frame clones alone and lacks a portion of them. The sample lists 100,000 to 130,000 clones, around 90% occurring once. As for this clone: Its specificity is not known.

The CDR3 totals 15 residues. Germline assignment: CDR1 SNHLY and CDR2 FYNNEI. V dropped 6 bases and J dropped 3; count of bases not matched to a gene: 1. This sequence joins TRBV2 and TRBJ2-6, with 11 bases identical to TRBD1. Specimen: CD4+ T cells from blood, collected before the transplant. The source is a human donor who received a combined kidney and bone marrow transplant. The CDR3 loop is CASRDRGRGANVLTF. CDR3 in DNA: TGTGCCAGCAGGGACAGGGGGCGTGGGGCCAACGTCCTGACTTTC.